This TCR beta chain was sequenced for a study of T-cell memory formation after mild COVID-19 (dated by TCRdb to the early 2020s). As for the study more broadly: TCR sequence clusters from the two donors were found to be largely donor specific. In a couple of donors, T-cell clones that expanded and contracted after mild COVID-19 were followed by sequencing TCRalpha and TCRbeta repertoires longitudinally. Two young, previously healthy adult volunteers, one female and one male, were included in the cohort. Overall study outcomes, separate from this receptor: Contracting CD4+ clones turned up mainly in the CM and EM memory subsets, whereas EMRA was where CD8+ clones were enriched. Some responding clones were detected in pre-infection memory, which suggested that pre-existing cross-reactive memory T cells had joined the SARS-CoV-2 response. From day 15 to 85, contracting clones showed balanced CD4/CD8 phenotypes, whereas a second wave of clones that expanded from day 15 to 37 leaned towards CD4+. SARS-CoV-2 specificity of the second-wave clones peaking on day 37 was not confirmed. Only a couple of mild cases were covered in the study, and larger cohorts including severe cases with pre-infection samples were considered necessary.

PBMCs were isolated by Ficoll-Paque density gradient centrifugation. V trim: 4 bases; J trim: 4 bases; unmatched bases: 6. The germline V gene sets CDR1 to MGHRA and CDR2 to YSYEKL. There are 16 amino acids in the CDR3, from cysteine to phenylalanine inclusive. Solely the CDR3 DNA is kept, with 48 bases framed from the first base. Sequencing relied on an Illumina NovaSeq 6000. TCRalpha and TCRbeta cDNA libraries were constructed by 5'RACE with constant-segment primers, with sample barcodes and unique molecular identifiers being introduced. Trizol reagent was used to extract RNA from every sample. Library amplification was performed in two PCR steps, and a second sample barcode and Illumina TruSeq adapters were introduced in the second step. Sequencing of the libraries was done on an Illumina NovaSeq, producing 2 x 150 bp paired-end reads. The source study handled its data this way. The reads were demultiplexed and collapsed into UMI-guided consensus sequences using migec v1.2.7. Using mixcr v2.1.11, UMI consensuses were aligned to TRA and TRB V and J templates and then assembled into clonotypes. Expanded or contracted clonotypes were those called significant by both edgeR and NoisET, with noise models trained on biological replicates. edgeR calls used a false discovery rate-adjusted p below 0.01 and a log2 fold-change threshold of 1. As an exploratory analysis of dynamics, max-normalized trajectories of the 1000 most abundant clonotypes were examined with PCA combined with hierarchical clustering. Each responding clone was given a CD4 or CD8 phenotype based on the CD4+ and CD8+ repertoires, which had been sequenced separately. In TCRdb, the public reads were trimmed at Q25 with fastp and aligned with MiXCR, with productive beta chains retained. Entries that share a CDR3 protein sequence are merged under the most common genes and DNA. The V and J calls were not made by the authors but by TCRdb's processing. This sample comprises approximately 490,000 distinct CDR3 sequences, about a fifth of them detected only once. Together, the top ten hold approximately 12% of the sample.

This clonotype was observed a handful of times. The antigen it recognizes is unknown. Nothing much larger sits one base from this clone, and base qualities are not available. Recombination joined TRBV4-1 with TRBJ2-7, and 14 junctional nucleotides match TRBD2. The material sequenced was PBMCs or a T cell subset sorted from them (not recorded which). The sequence was collected from an adult woman who had mild COVID-19 (a few samples of this study predate the infection). The sample titles of this study are shuffled in the database, so cell type and time point are left out; the donor was told from shared clones. The CDR3 sequence is CASSPLTSGGGYEQYF. The nucleotides are TGCGCCAGCAGCCCTCTGACTAGCGGGGGGGGATACGAGCAGTACTTC.